The 2 T cell receptor beta chains reported below all come from one sample, sequenced in a study of graft-versus-host responses after intestinal transplantation. Assay: immunoSEQ multiplex PCR; the TCRdb copy retains only in-frame clones and omits some. This table holds just over 70,000 clones, under 90% found once. Their cognate antigens are unknown. The sequences come from unstimulated CD4+ T cells sorted from spleen or lymph node cells, collected before transplant. These receptor sequences come from a human donor who was the organ donor for an intestinal transplant.

The chain uses TRBV19 and TRBJ1-5; 9 positions match TRBD1. J gave up 1 base and V 3 bases, and 4 bases lay outside the gene matches. Per germline, CDR1 LNHDA and CDR2 SQIVND (reference sequence). The CDR3 runs 16 residues. The CDR3 coding sequence is TGTGCCAGTAGTATCAGACAGGGGGAAAGCAATCAGCCCCAGCATTTT. Its translation: CASSIRQGESNQPQHF.

The J gene is TRBJ2-5, the V gene TRBV18; D is unresolved. This CDR3 region has 12 residues. V was trimmed by 4 bases and J by 2 bases, leaving 5 bases between them. Looked up from germline, CDR1 is KGHSH and CDR2 is LQKENI. The CDR3 sequence: CASSLNQETQYF. DNA for the CDR3: TGTGCCAGCTCACTCAATCAAGAGACCCAGTACTTC.